This T cell receptor (beta chain) was identified during a study of T cell repertoires in cytomegalovirus infection. Only one count was recorded for this clonotype. No antigen is known for it. CDR1 and CDR2 (germline): SGHNT, YYREEE (reference sequence). J gave up 2 bases and V 4 bases, and 8 bases lay outside the gene matches. This CDR3 is built from 16 residues. TCRdb called the reads again in MiXCR, with one record for every CDR3 protein. In the table there are 60,000 to 75,000 distinct CDR3 sequences, 20% to 25% of which are singletons. The TCR was taken from a human donor in good health (CMV status not recorded). Some clones in this sample may be carry-over from other donors' samples. Sequenced sample: PBMCs, sequenced either directly or after in vitro stimulation (not recorded which). The chain combines TRBV5-4 with TRBJ2-5; TRBD2 agrees at 10 bases. The CDR3 DNA reads as TGTGCCAGCAGCCCGTCAAGGACTAGCGGACAAGAGACCCAGTACTTC. It yields the protein CASSPSRTSGQETQYF. The complete variable domain, with remaining parts taken from reference TRBV5-4 and TRBJ2-5, reads ETGVTQSPTHLIKTRGQQVTLRCSSQSGHNTVSWYQQALGQGPQFIFQYYREEENGRGNFPPRFSGLQFPNYSSELNVNALELDDSALYLCASSPSRTSGQETQYFGPGTRLLVL.